The clone carrying this T cell receptor (beta chain) was observed a few times. The sample comes from a study of CD4 and CD8 cells across lung adenocarcinoma regions. The CDR3 covers 13 residues. Germline lookup yields CDR1 MNHNS and CDR2 SASEGT. The trim removed 7 bases at V and 9 bases at J, leaving 8 bases unmatched. TCRdb independently ran MiXCR on the PCR reads; one entry per CDR3 protein. The data show tens of thousands of distinct CDR3 sequences, roughly half seen once. Samples came from patients with localized non-small cell lung adenocarcinoma. The chain has TRBV6-1 and TRBJ2-1, with 8 bases identical to TRBD2. This TCR was sampled from a male donor with lung adenocarcinoma. The CD4 and CD8 labels of this study may be unreliable. What was sequenced was CD4+ T cells from the center of a lung tumor. The CDR3 loop is CASIQAGGGEQFF. Here the CDR3 DNA reads TGTGCCAGCATCCAGGCGGGAGGCGGTGAGCAGTTCTTC.